Presented here are 15 T cell receptor beta chains from one specimen sequenced in a study of lymphopenia after photon versus proton radiotherapy. Produced via immunoSEQ multiplex PCR; TCRdb's table is partial and in-frame only. The sample lists 52,000 or so clones, under 95% occurring once. Source: peripheral blood, taken from a patient treated with photon-based radiotherapy. The origin of the receptors is a woman aged 40 to 55 with cholangiocarcinoma.

The rearrangement links TRBV28 to TRBJ2-2, with 11 bases fitting TRBD2. This CDR3 is built from 16 residues. V shed 7 bases, J shed 5 bases, and the junction held 9 bases outside the gene matches. Germline V gene data show CDR1 as MDHEN and CDR2 as SYDVKM. The CDR3, as DNA: TGTGCCAGCACCTCTAGCGGGAGGAGGTTTACCGGGGAGCTGTTTTTT. Its translation is CASTSSGRRFTGELFF.

This clone was detected only once. The chain joins TRBV10-1 to TRBJ1-2; D is ambiguous. Germline V gene lookup returns CDR1 WNHNN and CDR2 SYGVQD (reference sequence). The CDR3 is 12 residues long. Deletions cut 3 bases from V and 11 bases from J, with 13 bases between. The CDR3 DNA reads as TGCGCCAGCAGTGATTCGGCCTTCGGGTACACCTTC. It specifies CASSDSAFGYTF.

The V and J genes are TRBV7-3 and TRBJ1-2, with 7 bases fitting TRBD1. V was clipped by 2 bases and J by 6 bases; unmatched bases: 15. CDR3 size: 17 residues. The germline gives CDR1 SGHTA, CDR2 FQGTGA. The CDR3 DNA follows: TGTGCCAGCAGCTTATCCTCCGCGACAGGGAGCACCAATGGCTACACCTTC. Translated: CASSLSSATGSTNGYTF.

The rearrangement links TRBV30 to TRBJ1-1; no definite D call. The V gene lost 4 bases and the J gene lost 3 bases, with 12 bases spanning the gap. Germline CDR1 is GTSNPN and CDR2 is SVGIG (reference sequence). CDR3 size: 13 residues. The CDR3 DNA is TGTGCCTGGACTCACGGCCCTGACACTGAAGCTTTCTTT. Translated: CAWTHGPDTEAFF.

V and J are TRBV6-6 and TRBJ2-5; D possibly corresponds to TRBD2 (5 bases). With the DNA end fitting TRBJ2-7 better, the J assignment may be wrong. Looked up from germline, CDR1 is MNHNY and CDR2 is SVGAGI (reference sequence). The CDR3 length is 12 residues. CDR3 nucleotides: TGTGCCAGCAGTTCCGGACTCTACGAGCAGTACTTC. Amino acids: CASSSGLYEQYF.

This chain connects TRBV5-1 to TRBJ2-7, with 9 nucleotides matching TRBD2. Trimming removed 2 bases from V and 3 bases from J; junction bases left unmatched: 6. Per germline, CDR1 SGHRS and CDR2 YFSETQ. This CDR3 spans 15 amino acids. As DNA, the CDR3 is TGCGCCAGCAGCTTAAGCGGGGGGACTCTCTACGAGCAGTACTTC. It yields the protein CASSLSGGTLYEQYF.

The chain uses TRBV5-1 and TRBJ1-2, with TRBD1 matching 12 bases. The CDR3 is 15 amino acids. CDR1 and CDR2 (germline): SGHRS, YFSETQ. The trim removed 2 bases at V and 7 bases at J, leaving 6 bases unmatched. The DNA of the CDR3 is TGCGCCAGCAGCTTACAGGGACAGGGGGCTGGTGGCTACACCTTC. Translating gives CASSLQGQGAGGYTF.

The rearrangement joins TRBV5-1 to TRBJ2-5, with TRBD1 matching over 9 bases. The J segment lost 3 bases and the V segment lost 3 bases, leaving 3 bases of the junction unmatched. The germline CDR1 and CDR2 sequences are SGHRS and YFSETQ. CDR3 length equals 14 residues. The CDR3: CASSSGTGKETQYF. Written as DNA, the CDR3 is TGCGCCAGCAGCTCCGGGACAGGGAAAGAGACCCAGTACTTC.

V gene TRBV11-2 combines with J gene TRBJ2-1; D may be TRBD1 or TRBD2 (5 bases each). Germline values: CDR1 SGHAT, CDR2 FQNNGV. V shed 3 bases and J shed 7 bases, with 16 bases lying between them. The CDR3 runs 15 residues. The CDR3 sequence: CASSFPERGENEQFF. CDR3 nucleotide sequence: TGTGCCAGCAGCTTTCCCGAGAGAGGGGAGAATGAGCAGTTCTTC.

The rearrangement links TRBV5-1 to TRBJ2-5; either TRBD1 or TRBD2 may fit D (5 bases each). V dropped 5 bases and J dropped 5 bases, with 7 bases sitting between them. CDR1 is SGHRS and CDR2 is YFSETQ in the germline V gene. CDR3 length: 11 residues. CDR3 loop: CASRWGETQYF. Written as DNA, the CDR3 is TGCGCCAGCAGGTGGGGGGAGACCCAGTACTTC.

The J gene is TRBJ2-1, the V gene TRBV7-3; the D call may be TRBD1 or TRBD2 (5 bases each). Germline CDR1 SGHTA, CDR2 FQGTGA. The CDR3 totals 13 residues. Trimming took off 5 bases at V and 5 bases at J, with 10 bases between the two ends. CDR3 loop: CASSPRGDNEQFF. The CDR3 nucleotides are TGTGCCAGCAGCCCCCGAGGGGACAATGAGCAGTTCTTC. The whole variable domain, filled in from reference TRBV7-3 and TRBJ2-1, reads GAGVSQTPSNKVTEKGKYVELRCDPISGHTALYWYRQSLGQGPEFLIYFQGTGAADDSGLPNDRFFAVRPEGSVSTLKIQRTERGDSAVYLCASSPRGDNEQFFGPGTRLTVL.

The chain has TRBV4-1 and TRBJ2-7; D is perhaps TRBD1 (6 bases). The germline V gene has CDR1 MGHRA and CDR2 YSYEKL. CDR3 length equals 17 residues. Trimming removed 1 base at V and 0 bases at J, with 16 bases between. The CDR3 coding sequence is TGCGCCAGCAGCCAAGGGGATCAGGGGCTCCTCTCCTACGAGCAGTACTTC. Translation gives CASSQGDQGLLSYEQYF.

The chain employs TRBV30 and TRBJ2-3; D unresolved. Germline assignment: CDR1 GTSNPN and CDR2 SVGIG (reference sequence). With 0 bases removed from V and 4 bases from J, the gap between germline ends came to 5 bases. This CDR3 is 12 amino acids long. CDR3 protein: CAWSVSPDTQYF. Here the CDR3 DNA reads TGTGCCTGGAGTGTAAGTCCAGATACGCAGTATTTT.

This clone was picked up one time. The V gene is TRBV10-2, the J gene TRBJ2-7; 10 bases fit TRBD2. The CDR3 contains 15 residues. J was trimmed by 6 bases and V by 7 bases; bases with no gene match: 12. Germline-derived CDR1 and CDR2 are WSHSY and SAAADI. The CDR3 DNA reads as TGCGCCAGCAAGACGACTAGCGGGTTGTTGGGCGAGCAGTACTTC. Its protein product is CASKTTSGLLGEQYF.

This clone was recorded only once. The chain is built from TRBV27 and TRBJ2-1, with D possibly TRBD1 on 5 matching bases. The CDR3 runs 15 residues. Germline V CDR1 and CDR2: MNHEY, SMNVEV (reference sequence). V was pared by 6 bases and J by 5 bases, with 17 bases between. CDR3 sequence reads: CASRVWGVGDNEQFF. The DNA for the CDR3 is TGTGCCAGCAGGGTGTGGGGCGTAGGGGACAATGAGCAGTTCTTC.